This T cell receptor beta chain was documented in a study of beta chain features in type 1 diabetes. Expressed TCRB transcripts were sequenced because the isolated RNA had all been reverse transcribed beforehand. Assay used: immunoSEQ multiplex PCR; TCRdb lists only in-frame clones, some missing. The data contain 400,000 to 550,000 clones, 9.5% to 12% of them singletons. Findings of the study overall: It was among patients, rather than healthy donors, that naive, central memory and Treg TCRB repertoires appeared more similar. Diminished insertions and augmented deletions at VDJ junctions characterized type 1 diabetes patients.

As regards this clone: Its antigen remains unknown.

Sequenced: naive CD4+ T cells from blood. The sequence was collected from a woman younger than 35 in good health.

The CDR3 loop is CASSLEGHTDTQYF. As DNA, the CDR3 is TGCGCCAGCAGCTTGGAAGGCCACACAGATACGCAGTATTTT. The chain combines TRBV5-1 with TRBJ2-3; D unresolved. Trimming took off 0 bases at V and 2 bases at J, with 7 bases between the two ends. Germline V lookup: CDR1 SGHRS, CDR2 YFSETQ. The CDR3 sequence is 14 residues long.